The sequence of this T cell receptor beta chain was determined in a study of graft-versus-host responses after intestinal transplantation. Study context: Following induction with anti-thymocyte globulin, all recipients were given tacrolimus and steroids for three to four years.

CDR3 length: 17 amino acids. Germline CDR1 and CDR2: MRHNA and SNTAGT. After removal of 7 bases from V and 6 bases from J, the junction contained 14 bases not matched to a gene. TCRdb keeps only in-frame clones here, not all; method: immunoSEQ multiplex PCR. The repertoire holds over 60,000 clones, with roughly 92% as singletons. General observations from the study: Early post-transplant HvG declines showed an association with peak circulating GvH clone levels. Detected in recipient marrow were GvH clones, some of which were first observed in ileum or blood. Clonal ratios of graft-versus-host to host-versus-graft in allografts were high for patients exhibiting graft-donor T cell macrochimerism.

This clone was observed once. The antigen remains unidentified. This clonotype was obtained from a human patient who received an intestinal transplant, so some T cells may come from the graft donor. V is TRBV6-4 and J is TRBJ2-2; 10 bases are shared with TRBD2. The source was bone marrow, collected roughly 110 weeks after intestinal transplantation. The CDR3 sequence: CASKAWLAGEVAGELFF. The CDR3 region has the DNA TGTGCCAGCAAGGCTTGGCTAGCGGGAGAGGTCGCCGGGGAGCTGTTTTTT.